These 10 T cell receptor beta chains share one sample of origin, sequenced in a study of prognosis after radiotherapy for stage I lung cancer (dated by TCRdb to 2020 to 2022). The run used an Illumina HiSeq 3000. Two rounds of multiplex PCR on genomic DNA were used to amplify the TCR beta CDR3 region. In the first PCR round, primers specific to each TRBV and TRBJ gene were used, and the primer sequences were filed in Chinese patent CN105087789A. TCRdb itself trimmed the public reads at Q25 with fastp, ran MiXCR and retained productive beta chains. Merged by CDR3 protein, the rows form single entries marked with the most common genes and DNA. The sample contains approximately 14,000 distinct CDR3 sequences, 45% to 55% of them found a single time. The biggest ten clones account for 38% of the sample. Sequenced material: PBMCs, taken before or after stereotactic body radiation therapy (not recorded which). The receptors were sampled from a donor older than 45 with non-small cell lung cancer.

The V call is TRBV6-2 or TRBV6-3, the J call TRBJ2-7; D uncertain. Germline values: CDR1 MNHEY, CDR2 SVGEGT. Trimming cost V 11 bases and J 3 bases, with 14 bases left between them. The CDR3 loop spans 12 amino acids. The CDR3 loop reads CACWGSVYEQYF. The CDR3 DNA sequence: TGTGCCTGCTGGGGTTCGGTCTACGAGCAGTACTTC.

Concerning this clonotype: A junction boundary mismatches the germline segment, possibly from a read error. The chain links TRBV7-8 to TRBJ1-4, with D maybe TRBD1 (6 bases). Germline V gene sequence: CDR1 SGHVS, CDR2 FQNEAQ. The CDR3 length is 16 residues. CDR3 sequence (DNA): TGTGCCAACAGCCGAGGGACACCCGCAAATAATGAAAAACTGTTTTTT. Translation gives CANSRGTPANNEKLFF.

This clonotype counts as medium-sized (0.01 to 0.1%). The chain employs TRBV24-1 and TRBJ1-5; D gene unclear. V lost 5 bases, J lost 2 bases, and 6 bases lay in between. Germline loops: CDR1 KGHDR, CDR2 SFDVKD. The CDR3 is 13 amino acids. CDR3 nucleotide sequence: TGTGCCACCAGTGGAGAGGGCAATCAGCCCCAGCATTTT. It is translated as CATSGEGNQPQHF.

This clonotype showed up just once. A far larger clone is off by one base, so a read error is likely. The genes are TRBV20-1 and TRBJ2-7; 12 positions match TRBD2. V lost 6 bases and J lost 10; bases outside the gene matches: 13. The CDR3 contains 14 residues. Germline CDR1 and CDR2: DFQATT and SNEGSKA (reference sequence). The CDR3 nucleotides are TGCAGTGCCGGCGGGACTAGCGGGCGAGATACCCAGTACTTC. Translated, it gives CSAGGTSGRDTQYF.

As concerns this clonotype: One junction end disagrees with the germline gene, perhaps due to a read error. The J gene is TRBJ2-7, the V gene TRBV6-2 or TRBV6-3; 9 bases line up with TRBD1. This CDR3 contains 15 residues. The germline V gene encodes CDR1 MNHEY and CDR2 SVGEGT. CDR3 DNA sequence: TGTGTCAGCAACCCGGGACAGGGTGATTCCTACGAGCAGTACTTC. Translated: CVSNPGQGDSYEQYF.

The chain has TRBV7-9 and TRBJ2-2; weak D call: TRBD2 (6 bases). Germline-derived CDR1 and CDR2 are SEHNR and FQNEAQ (reference sequence). CDR3 length equals 16 residues. V dropped 5 bases and J dropped 1 base, with 14 bases sitting between them. In DNA, the CDR3 is TGTGCCAGCAGCCGACGCGGGACCAAGAACACCGGGGAGCTGTTTTTT. Translating gives CASSRRGTKNTGELFF.

In its sample, this clonotype was seen many times. The V and J genes are TRBV12-5 and TRBJ1-1; unclear D gene. The germline V gene encodes CDR1 LGHNT and CDR2 FRNRAP. The CDR3 extends over 15 amino acids. V lost 6 bases and J 5 bases, leaving 19 bases between the germline ends. The CDR3 sequence: CASGIWTSQGTEAFF. The CDR3 DNA is TGTGCTAGTGGGATATGGACCTCACAAGGGACTGAAGCTTTCTTT.

This clonotype was picked up many times. The chain recombines TRBV11-2 with TRBJ2-1, with D perhaps TRBD2 (6 bases). The CDR3 totals 17 residues. V lost 5 bases, J lost 4 bases, and 21 bases lay in between. Germline assignment: CDR1 SGHAT and CDR2 FQNNGV. The CDR3 DNA sequence: TGTGCCAGCAGCCCTGACCCTTGGCAAGCGGGTTACAATGAGCAGTTCTTC. It codes for CASSPDPWQAGYNEQFF.

This clonotype was observed many times. V gene TRBV20-1 combines with J gene TRBJ2-4, with 10 nucleotides matching TRBD1. CDR1 and CDR2 (germline): DFQATT, SNEGSKA (reference sequence). The CDR3 contains 14 residues. J was trimmed by 5 bases and V by 4 bases; bases with no gene match: 5. CDR3 region: CSATPGQGQNIQYF. For the CDR3, the DNA is TGCAGTGCTACTCCGGGACAGGGGCAAAACATTCAGTACTTC.

This clonotype has a count of ten or more. This chain joins TRBV20-1 and TRBJ1-1; D may be TRBD1 (5 bases). This CDR3 region has 17 residues. V was cut by 0 bases and J by 6 bases, with 23 bases left in between. The germline V gene has CDR1 DFQATT and CDR2 SNEGSKA (reference sequence). The CDR3 DNA reads as TGCAGTGCTAGAGATCTAAGTGTGGACAAAGGTATTCCTGAAGCTTTCTTT. Encoded protein: CSARDLSVDKGIPEAFF.